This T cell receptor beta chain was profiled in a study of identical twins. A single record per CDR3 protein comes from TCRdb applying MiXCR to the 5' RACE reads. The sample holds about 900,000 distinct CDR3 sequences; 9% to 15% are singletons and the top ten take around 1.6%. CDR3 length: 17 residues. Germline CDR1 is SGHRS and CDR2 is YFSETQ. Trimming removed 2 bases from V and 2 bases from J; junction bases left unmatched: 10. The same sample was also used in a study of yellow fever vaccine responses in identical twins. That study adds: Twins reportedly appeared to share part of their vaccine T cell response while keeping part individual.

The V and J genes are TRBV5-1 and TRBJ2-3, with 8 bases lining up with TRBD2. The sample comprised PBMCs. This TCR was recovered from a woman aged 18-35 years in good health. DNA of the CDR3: TGCGCCAGCAGCTTCACCCGGGGGGGTTCACTCACAGATACGCAGTATTTT. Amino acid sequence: CASSFTRGGSLTDTQYF. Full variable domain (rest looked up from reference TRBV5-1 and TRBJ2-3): KAGVTQTPRYLIKTRGQQVTLSCSPISGHRSVSWYQQTPGQGLQFLFEYFSETQRNKGNFPGRFSGRQFSNSRSEMNVSTLELGDSALYLCASSFTRGGSLTDTQYFGPGTRLTVL.